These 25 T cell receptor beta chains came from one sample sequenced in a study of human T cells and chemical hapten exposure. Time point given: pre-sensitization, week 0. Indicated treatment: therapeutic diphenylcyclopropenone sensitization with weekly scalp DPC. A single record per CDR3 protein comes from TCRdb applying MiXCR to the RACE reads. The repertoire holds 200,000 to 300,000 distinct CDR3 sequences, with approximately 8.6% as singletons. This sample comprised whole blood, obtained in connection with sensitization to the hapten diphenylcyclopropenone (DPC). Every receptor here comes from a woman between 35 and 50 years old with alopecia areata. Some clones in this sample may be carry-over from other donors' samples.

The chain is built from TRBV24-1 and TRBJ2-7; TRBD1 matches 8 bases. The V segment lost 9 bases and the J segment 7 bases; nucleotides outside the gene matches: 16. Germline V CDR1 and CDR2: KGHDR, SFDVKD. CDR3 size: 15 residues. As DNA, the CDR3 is TGTGCCACCTCTGACGGAGGGCAGGGGGCGCAGGAGCAGTACTTC. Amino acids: CATSDGGQGAQEQYF.

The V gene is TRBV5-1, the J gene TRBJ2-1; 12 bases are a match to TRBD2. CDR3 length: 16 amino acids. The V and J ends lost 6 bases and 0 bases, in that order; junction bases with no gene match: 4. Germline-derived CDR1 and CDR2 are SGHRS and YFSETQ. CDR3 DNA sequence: TGCGCCAGCACCCGGACTAGCGGGACCTCCTACAATGAGCAGTTCTTC. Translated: CASTRTSGTSYNEQFF.

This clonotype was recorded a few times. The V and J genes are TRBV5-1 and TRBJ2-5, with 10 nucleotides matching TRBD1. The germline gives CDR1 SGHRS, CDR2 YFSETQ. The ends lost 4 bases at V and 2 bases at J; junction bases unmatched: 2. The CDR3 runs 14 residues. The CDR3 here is CASSGQGVQETQYF. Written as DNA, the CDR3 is TGCGCCAGCAGCGGACAGGGGGTACAAGAGACCCAGTACTTC.

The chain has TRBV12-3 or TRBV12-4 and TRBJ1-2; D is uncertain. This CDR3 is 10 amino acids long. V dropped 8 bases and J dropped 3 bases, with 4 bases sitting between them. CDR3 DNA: TGTGCCAGCGGCTACTATGGCTACACCTTC. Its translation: CASGYYGYTF.

The CDR3 DNA follows: TGCGCCAGCAGCCTCTATGATCCCGGCAACACTGAAGCTTTCTTT. Its protein product is CASSLYDPGNTEAFF. The rearrangement joins TRBV5-1 to TRBJ1-1, with D unresolved. The CDR3 runs to 15 residues. Trimming pared 4 bases from V and 2 bases from J, leaving 15 bases between. Per germline, CDR1 SGHRS and CDR2 YFSETQ.

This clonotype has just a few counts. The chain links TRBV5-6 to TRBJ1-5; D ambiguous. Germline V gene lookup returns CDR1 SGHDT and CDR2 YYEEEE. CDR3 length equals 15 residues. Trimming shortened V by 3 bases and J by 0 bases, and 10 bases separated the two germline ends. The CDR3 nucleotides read TGTGCCAGCAGCTCAATGAGGTTTAGCAATCAGCCCCAGCATTTT. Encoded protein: CASSSMRFSNQPQHF. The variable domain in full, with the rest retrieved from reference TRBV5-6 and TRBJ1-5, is DAGVTQSPTHLIKTRGQQVTLRCSPKSGHDTVSWYQQALGQGPQFIFQYYEEEERQRGNFPDRFSGHQFPNYSSELNVNALLLGDSALYLCASSSMRFSNQPQHFGDGTRLSIL.

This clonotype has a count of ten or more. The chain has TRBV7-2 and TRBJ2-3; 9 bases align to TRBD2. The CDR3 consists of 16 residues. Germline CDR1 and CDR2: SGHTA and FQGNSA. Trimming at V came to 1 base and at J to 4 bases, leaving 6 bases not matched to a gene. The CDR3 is CASSLVGTSFADTQYF. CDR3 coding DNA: TGTGCCAGCAGCTTAGTTGGGACTAGCTTTGCAGATACGCAGTATTTT.

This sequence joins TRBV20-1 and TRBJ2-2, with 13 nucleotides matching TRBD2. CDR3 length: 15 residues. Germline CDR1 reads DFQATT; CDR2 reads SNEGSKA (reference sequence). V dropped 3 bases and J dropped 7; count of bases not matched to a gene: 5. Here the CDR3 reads CSASGLAGDDGELFF. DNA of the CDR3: TGCAGTGCTAGCGGACTAGCGGGAGATGACGGGGAGCTGTTTTTT.

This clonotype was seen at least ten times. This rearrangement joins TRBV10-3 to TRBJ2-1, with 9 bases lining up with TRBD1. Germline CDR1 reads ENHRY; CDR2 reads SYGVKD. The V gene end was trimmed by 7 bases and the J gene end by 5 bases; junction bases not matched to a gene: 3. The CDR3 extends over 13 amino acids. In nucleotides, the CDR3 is TGTGCCATCAATCGACAGGGGGACAATGAGCAGTTCTTC. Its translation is CAINRQGDNEQFF.

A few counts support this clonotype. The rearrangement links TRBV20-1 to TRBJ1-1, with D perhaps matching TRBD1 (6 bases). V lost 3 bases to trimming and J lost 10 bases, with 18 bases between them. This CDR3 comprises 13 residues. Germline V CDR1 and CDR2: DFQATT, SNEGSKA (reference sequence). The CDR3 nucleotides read TGCAGTGCTAGTCAACAGGGCACTGAGGTAGCTTTCTTT. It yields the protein CSASQQGTEVAFF.

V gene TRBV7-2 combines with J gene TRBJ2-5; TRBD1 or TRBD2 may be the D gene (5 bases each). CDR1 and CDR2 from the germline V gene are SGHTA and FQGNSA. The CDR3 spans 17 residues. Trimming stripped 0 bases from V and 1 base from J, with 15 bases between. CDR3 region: CASSLAPGPGSQETQYF. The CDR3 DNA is TGTGCCAGCAGCTTAGCCCCGGGACCCGGATCCCAAGAGACCCAGTACTTC.

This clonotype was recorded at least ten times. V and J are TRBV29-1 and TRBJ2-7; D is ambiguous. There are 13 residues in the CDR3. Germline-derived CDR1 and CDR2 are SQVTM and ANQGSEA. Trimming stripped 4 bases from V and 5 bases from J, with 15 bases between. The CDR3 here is CSVARTVKDEQYF. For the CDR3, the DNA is TGCAGCGTTGCGAGGACGGTGAAAGACGAGCAGTACTTC.

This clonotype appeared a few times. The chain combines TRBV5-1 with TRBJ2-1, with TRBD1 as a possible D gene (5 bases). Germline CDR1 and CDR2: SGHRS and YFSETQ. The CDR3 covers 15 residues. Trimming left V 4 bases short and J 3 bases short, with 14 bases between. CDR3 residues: CASSPQGSDYNEQFF. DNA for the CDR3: TGCGCCAGCAGCCCCCAGGGCTCAGACTACAATGAGCAGTTCTTC.

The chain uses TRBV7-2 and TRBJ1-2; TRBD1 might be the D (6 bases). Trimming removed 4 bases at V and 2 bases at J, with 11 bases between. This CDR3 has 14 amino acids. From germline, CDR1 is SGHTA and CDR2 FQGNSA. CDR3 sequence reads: CASSSDSLNYGYTF. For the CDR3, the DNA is TGTGCCAGCAGCTCGGACAGCTTGAACTATGGCTACACCTTC.

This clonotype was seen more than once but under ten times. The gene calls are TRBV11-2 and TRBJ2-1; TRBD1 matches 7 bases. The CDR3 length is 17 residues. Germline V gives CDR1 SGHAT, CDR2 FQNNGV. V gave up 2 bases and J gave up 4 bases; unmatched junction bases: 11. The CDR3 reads CASSLSTGPSRYNEQFF. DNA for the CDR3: TGTGCCAGCAGCTTATCGACAGGGCCCTCACGATACAATGAGCAGTTCTTC. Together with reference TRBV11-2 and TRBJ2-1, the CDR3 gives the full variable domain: EAGVAQSPRYKIIEKRQSVAFWCNPISGHATLYWYQQILGQGPKLLIQFQNNGVVDDSQLPKDRFSAERLKGVDSTLKIQPAKLEDSAVYLCASSLSTGPSRYNEQFFGPGTRLTVL.

The DNA of the CDR3 is TGCGCCAGCAGCCAAGACAGGACTCCCTACGAGCAGTACTTC. Amino acids: CASSQDRTPYEQYF. The chain uses TRBV4-1 and TRBJ2-7; TRBD2 is a possible D gene (5 bases). The CDR3 totals 14 residues. Looked up from germline, CDR1 is MGHRA and CDR2 is YSYEKL. The ends were cut back, 0 bases at V and 2 bases at J, with 8 bases in the middle.

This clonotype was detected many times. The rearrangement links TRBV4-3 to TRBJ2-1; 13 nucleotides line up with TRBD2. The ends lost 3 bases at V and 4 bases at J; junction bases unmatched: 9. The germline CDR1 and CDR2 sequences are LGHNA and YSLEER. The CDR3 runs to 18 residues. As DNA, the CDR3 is TGCGCCAGCAGCCACTTCTCCGGGACTAGCGGGACTTACAATGAGCAGTTCTTC. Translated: CASSHFSGTSGTYNEQFF.

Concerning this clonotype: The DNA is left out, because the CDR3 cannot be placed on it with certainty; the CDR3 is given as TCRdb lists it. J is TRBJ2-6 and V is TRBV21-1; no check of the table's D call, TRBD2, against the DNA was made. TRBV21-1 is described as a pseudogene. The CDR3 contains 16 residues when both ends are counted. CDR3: CASSKVWGAGANVLTF.

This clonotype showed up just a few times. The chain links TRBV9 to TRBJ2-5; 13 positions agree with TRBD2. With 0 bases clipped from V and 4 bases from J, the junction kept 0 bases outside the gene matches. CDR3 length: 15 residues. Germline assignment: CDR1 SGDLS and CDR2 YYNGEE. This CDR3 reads CASSVGLAGGETQYF. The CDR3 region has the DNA TGTGCCAGCAGCGTAGGACTAGCGGGAGGAGAGACCCAGTACTTC.

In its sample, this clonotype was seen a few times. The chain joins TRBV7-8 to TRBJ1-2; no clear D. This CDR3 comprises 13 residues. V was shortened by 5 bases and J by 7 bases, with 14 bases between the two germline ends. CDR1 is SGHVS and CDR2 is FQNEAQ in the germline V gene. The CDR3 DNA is TGTGCCAGCAGCCCGACCCCCGGTTCTGGCTACACCTTC. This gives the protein CASSPTPGSGYTF.

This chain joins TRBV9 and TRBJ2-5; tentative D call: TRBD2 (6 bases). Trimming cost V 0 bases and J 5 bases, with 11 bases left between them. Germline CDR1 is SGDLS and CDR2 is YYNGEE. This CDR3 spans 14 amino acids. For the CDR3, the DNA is TGTGCCAGCAGCGTAGCCCCGGGGGATGAGACCCAGTACTTC. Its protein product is CASSVAPGDETQYF.

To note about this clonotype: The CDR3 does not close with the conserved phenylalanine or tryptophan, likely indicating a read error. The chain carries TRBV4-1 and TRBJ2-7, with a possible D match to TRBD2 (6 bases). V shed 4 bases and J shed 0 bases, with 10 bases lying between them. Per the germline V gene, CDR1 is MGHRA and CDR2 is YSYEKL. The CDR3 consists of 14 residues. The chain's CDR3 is CASSPSGYSYEQYS. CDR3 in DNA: TGCGCCAGCAGCCCGAGCGGGTACTCCTACGAGCAGTACTCC.

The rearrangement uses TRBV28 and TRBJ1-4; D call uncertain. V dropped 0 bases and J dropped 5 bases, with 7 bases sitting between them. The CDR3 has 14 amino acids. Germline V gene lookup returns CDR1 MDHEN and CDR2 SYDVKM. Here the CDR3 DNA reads TGTGCCAGCAGTTTATGGGCGGAGAATGAAAAACTGTTTTTT. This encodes CASSLWAENEKLFF. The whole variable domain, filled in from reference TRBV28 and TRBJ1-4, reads DVKVTQSSRYLVKRTGEKVFLECVQDMDHENMFWYRQDPGLGLRLIYFSYDVKMKEKGDIPEGYSVSREKKERFSLILESASTNQTSMYLCASSLWAENEKLFFGSGTQLSVL.

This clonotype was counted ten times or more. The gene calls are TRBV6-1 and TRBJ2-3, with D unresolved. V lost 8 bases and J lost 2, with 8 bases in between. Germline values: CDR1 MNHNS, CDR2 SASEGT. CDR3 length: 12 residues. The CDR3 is CASGRNTDTQYF. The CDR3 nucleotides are TGTGCCAGCGGCAGAAACACAGATACGCAGTATTTT.

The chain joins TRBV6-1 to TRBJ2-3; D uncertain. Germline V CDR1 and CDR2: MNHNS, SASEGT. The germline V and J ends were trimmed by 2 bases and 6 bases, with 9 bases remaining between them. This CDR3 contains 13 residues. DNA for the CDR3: TGTGCCAGCAGTGAACTTTACGGGGATACGCAGTATTTT. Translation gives CASSELYGDTQYF.